The clone carrying this T cell receptor (beta chain) showed up just a few times. Data came from immunoSEQ multiplex PCR; TCRdb stores just in-frame clones and leaves some out. The sample lists more than 85,000 clones, more than 80% seen once, with around 4.5% in the top ten. The sample is drawn from a study of blood T cell repertoires in COVID-19. Germline CDR1 SGHRS, CDR2 YFSETQ. The CDR3 has 14 residues. The V end lost 4 bases, the J end lost 0 bases, and 10 bases lay between the germline ends. The sample consisted of peripheral blood. This TCR derives from a human donor in a cohort sampled during active COVID-19. J is TRBJ1-2 and V is TRBV5-1, with D perhaps TRBD1 (6 bases). CDR3 sequence reads: CASSNGQPNYGYTF. DNA of the CDR3: TGCGCCAGCAGCAACGGACAGCCTAACTATGGCTACACCTTC. Full variable domain (rest looked up from reference TRBV5-1 and TRBJ1-2): KAGVTQTPRYLIKTRGQQVTLSCSPISGHRSVSWYQQTPGQGLQFLFEYFSETQRNKGNFPGRFSGRQFSNSRSEMNVSTLELGDSALYLCASSNGQPNYGYTFGSGTRLTVV.